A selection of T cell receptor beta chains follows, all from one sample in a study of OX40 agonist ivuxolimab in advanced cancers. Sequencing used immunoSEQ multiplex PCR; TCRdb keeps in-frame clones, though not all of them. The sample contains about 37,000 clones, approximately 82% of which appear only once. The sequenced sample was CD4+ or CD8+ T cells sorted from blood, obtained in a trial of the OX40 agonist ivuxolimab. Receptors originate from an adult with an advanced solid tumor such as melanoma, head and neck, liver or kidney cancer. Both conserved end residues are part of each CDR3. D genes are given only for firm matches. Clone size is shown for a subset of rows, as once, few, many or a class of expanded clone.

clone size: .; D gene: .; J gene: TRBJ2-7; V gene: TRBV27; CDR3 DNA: TGTGCCAGCAGTCCAAGTCCGGGTGGAGAAGAGCAGTACTTC; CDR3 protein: CASSPSPGGEEQYF
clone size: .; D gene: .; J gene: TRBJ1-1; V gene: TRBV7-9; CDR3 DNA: TGTGCCAGCAGCCTACCCCTTAGGATATCCGCCAGGGGAACTGAAGCTTTCTTT; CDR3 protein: CASSLPLRISARGTEAFF
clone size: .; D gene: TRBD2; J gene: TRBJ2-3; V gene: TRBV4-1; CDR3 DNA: TGCGCCAGCAGCTCGCCCCCCATAGCGGGGGGGCAGGATACGCAGTATTTT; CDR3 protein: CASSSPPIAGGQDTQYF
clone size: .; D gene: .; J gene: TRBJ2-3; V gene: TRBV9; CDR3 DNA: TGTGCCAGCAGCGTAATTGGGGAAGGAACAGATACGCAGTATTTT; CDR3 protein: CASSVIGEGTDTQYF
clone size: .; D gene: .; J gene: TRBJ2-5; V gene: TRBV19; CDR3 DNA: TGTGCCAGTAGTATAGGGGTGACTGGGGGCCAAGAGACCCAGTACTTC; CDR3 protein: CASSIGVTGGQETQYF
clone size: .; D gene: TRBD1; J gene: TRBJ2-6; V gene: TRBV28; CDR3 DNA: TGTGCCAGCAGGGGACAGGGCAACGTCCTGACTTTC; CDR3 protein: CASRGQGNVLTF
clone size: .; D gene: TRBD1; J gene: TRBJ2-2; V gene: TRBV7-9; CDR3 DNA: TGTGCCATCAGTAAAGGACAGGTGAACACCGGGGAGCTGTTTTTT; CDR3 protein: CAISKGQVNTGELFF
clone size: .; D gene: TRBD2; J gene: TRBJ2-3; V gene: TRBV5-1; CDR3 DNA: TGCGCCAGCAGCGCGGGGGGGCTAGCGGGGACCTTCACAGATACGCAGTATTTT; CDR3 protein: CASSAGGLAGTFTDTQYF
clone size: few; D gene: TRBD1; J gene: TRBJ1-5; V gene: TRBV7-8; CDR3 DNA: TGTGCCAGCAGCTTAGGAGGACAGGGGAATCAGCCCCAGCATTTT; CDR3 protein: CASSLGGQGNQPQHF
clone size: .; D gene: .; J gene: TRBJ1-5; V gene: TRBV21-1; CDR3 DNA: TGTGCCAGCAAGTTCAAAGGACAGGGTGGCCAGCCCCAGCATTTT; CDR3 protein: CASKFKGQGGQPQHF
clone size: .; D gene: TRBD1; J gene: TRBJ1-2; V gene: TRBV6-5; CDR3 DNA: TGTGCCAGCAGTTACCGGGACAGGGGGATCTATGGCTACACCTTC; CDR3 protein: CASSYRDRGIYGYTF
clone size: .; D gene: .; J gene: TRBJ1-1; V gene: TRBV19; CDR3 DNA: TGTGCCAGTAGTATAAAGGGTATGAACACTGAAGCTTTCTTT; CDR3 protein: CASSIKGMNTEAFF
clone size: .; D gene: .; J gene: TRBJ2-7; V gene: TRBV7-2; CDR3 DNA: TGTGCCAGCAGCACCCAGTCCTACGAGCAGTACTTC; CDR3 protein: CASSTQSYEQYF
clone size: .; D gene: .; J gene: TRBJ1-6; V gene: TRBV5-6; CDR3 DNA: TGTGCCAGCAGCCGAGGGCGGGGGGTATTTGATTCACCCCTCCACTTT; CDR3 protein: CASSRGRGVFDSPLHF
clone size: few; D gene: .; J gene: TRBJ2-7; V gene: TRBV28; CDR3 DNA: TGTGCCAGCGTACTTCCACAGGGTGGCGAGCAGTACTTC; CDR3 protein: CASVLPQGGEQYF
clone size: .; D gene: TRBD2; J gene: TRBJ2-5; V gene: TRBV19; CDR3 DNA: TGTGCCAGTAGTAAGCTAGCGGGGATGGTACAAGAGACCCAGTACTTC; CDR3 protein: CASSKLAGMVQETQYF
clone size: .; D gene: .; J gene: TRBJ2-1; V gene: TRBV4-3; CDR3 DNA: TGCGCCAGCAGCCAAGACGGGAGCTCCTACAATGAGCAGTTCTTC; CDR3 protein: CASSQDGSSYNEQFF
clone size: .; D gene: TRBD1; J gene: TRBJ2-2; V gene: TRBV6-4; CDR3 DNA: TGTGCCAGCAGGCCAGACAGGGGGAGTGGAACCGGGGAGCTGTTTTTT; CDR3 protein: CASRPDRGSGTGELFF
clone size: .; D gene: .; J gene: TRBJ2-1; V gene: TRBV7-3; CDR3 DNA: TGTGCCAGCAGCTTAACGTTCGCAAGCTCCTACAATGAGCAGTTCTTC; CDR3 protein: CASSLTFASSYNEQFF
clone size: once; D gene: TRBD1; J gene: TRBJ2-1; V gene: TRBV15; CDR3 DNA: TGTGCCACCGGGCGAGGACAGGGATACAATGAGCAGTTCTTC; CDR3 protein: CATGRGQGYNEQFF
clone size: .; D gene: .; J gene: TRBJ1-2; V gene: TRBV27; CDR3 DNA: TGTGCCAGCACCTCGTGGCGGGACCCCCACCCCTATGGCTACACCTTC; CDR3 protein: CASTSWRDPHPYGYTF
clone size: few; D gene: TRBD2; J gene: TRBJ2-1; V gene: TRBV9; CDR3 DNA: TGTGCCAGCAGCGTAACAAGCGGGAACGACAATGAGCAGTTCTTC; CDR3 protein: CASSVTSGNDNEQFF
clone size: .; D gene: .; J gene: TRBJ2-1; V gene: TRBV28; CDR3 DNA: TGTGCCAGCAGTCCTGGCAGATTAAATGAGCAGTTCTTC; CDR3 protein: CASSPGRLNEQFF
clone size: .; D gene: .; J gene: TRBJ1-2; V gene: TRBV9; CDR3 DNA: TGTGCCAGCAGTCTATTTTTAGTAGGGTCTAGCTATGGCTACACCTTC; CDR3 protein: CASSLFLVGSSYGYTF